Included here is one T cell receptor (beta chain) sequence, with context. What it binds is unknown. The DNA ends 3 residues before the CDR3 does, and the rest of the CDR3 is filled in from the germline J gene. The entry originates in a study of T cells in women clearing cervical HPV infection. Across the study: Blood came at first lesion visit for cases, post-clearance for controls.

The study, taken as a whole, reports: T-cell numbers per sample were unknown and may explain richness differences.

Sequencing used immunoSEQ multiplex PCR; TCRdb keeps in-frame clones, though not all of them. This sample contains 30,000 to 45,000 clones. The CDR3 is 12 residues long. The V end was cut by 3 bases, the J end by 2 bases, with 4 bases between. CDR1 DFQATT and CDR2 SNEGSKA come from the germline V gene (reference sequence). This TCR was sampled from a woman aged 18 to 75 with a cervical HPV16 infection that either progressed to CIN3+ or cleared (not recorded which). The sequencing input was blood buffy coat. This chain uses TRBV20-1 with TRBJ2-2, with no clear D. CDR3: CSASSNTGELFF. The part of the CDR3 DNA that was read is TGCAGTGCTAGCTCTAACACCGGGGAG.